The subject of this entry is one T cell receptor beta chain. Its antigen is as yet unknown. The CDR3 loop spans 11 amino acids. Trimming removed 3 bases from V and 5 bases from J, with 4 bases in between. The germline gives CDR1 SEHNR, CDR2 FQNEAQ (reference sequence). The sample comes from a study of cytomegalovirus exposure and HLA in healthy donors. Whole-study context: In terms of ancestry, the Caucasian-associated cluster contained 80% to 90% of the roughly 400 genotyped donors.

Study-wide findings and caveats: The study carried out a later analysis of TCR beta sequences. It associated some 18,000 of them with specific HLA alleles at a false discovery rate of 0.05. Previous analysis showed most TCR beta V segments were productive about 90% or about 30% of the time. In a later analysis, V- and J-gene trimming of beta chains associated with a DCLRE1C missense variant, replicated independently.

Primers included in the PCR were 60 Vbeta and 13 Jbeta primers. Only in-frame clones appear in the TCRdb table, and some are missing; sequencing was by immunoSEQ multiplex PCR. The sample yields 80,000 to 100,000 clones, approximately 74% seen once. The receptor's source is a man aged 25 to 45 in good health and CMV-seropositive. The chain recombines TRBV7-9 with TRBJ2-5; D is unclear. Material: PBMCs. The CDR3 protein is CASSFRETQYF. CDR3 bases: TGTGCCAGCAGCTTCCGGGAGACCCAGTACTTC.